One sample yielded the 32 T cell receptor beta chains listed below, sequenced in a study of blood T cell repertoires in COVID-19. TCRdb's copy holds only in-frame clones and misses some; the assay was immunoSEQ multiplex PCR. The sample has under 150,000 clones; about 83% are singletons. Sequencing was performed on PBMCs or T cells enriched from blood (not recorded which). All receptors come from a woman aged 45-65 years who had been exposed to COVID-19.

The V call is TRBV5-1, the J call TRBJ2-3; 7 bases agree with TRBD1. The V gene's germline CDR1 is SGHRS and CDR2 YFSETQ. The CDR3 consists of 17 residues. V gave up 4 bases and J gave up 6 bases; unmatched junction bases: 17. The CDR3 spells CASSPGPRQGGLDTQYF. The CDR3 DNA sequence: TGCGCCAGCAGCCCCGGCCCCCGACAGGGCGGGCTGGATACGCAGTATTTT.

This clone was counted a few times. The J gene is TRBJ1-3, the V gene TRBV2; a weak D match, TRBD1 (5 bases). V was trimmed by 3 bases and J by 2 bases, leaving 8 bases between them. Germline V lookup: CDR1 SNHLY, CDR2 FYNNEI. This CDR3 has 14 residues. The DNA for the CDR3 is TGTGCCAGCAGTGATCCGGGGGCTGGAAACACCATATATTTT. This codes for CASSDPGAGNTIYF.

The DNA of the CDR3 is TGTGCCAGTAGTCCGACGGACAGCGACACTGAAGCTTTCTTT. Residues: CASSPTDSDTEAFF. This rearrangement joins TRBV19 to TRBJ1-1, with D possibly TRBD1 on 6 matching bases. Between the trimmed V and J ends, which lost 5 bases and 3 bases, there was a span of 13 bases. The germline gives CDR1 LNHDA, CDR2 SQIVND (reference sequence). CDR3 length equals 14 residues.

The chain recombines TRBV18 with TRBJ1-5; D call uncertain. The V gene lost 5 bases and the J gene lost 2 bases, with 19 bases spanning the gap. In germline, CDR1 is KGHSH, CDR2 LQKENI. The length of the CDR3 is 17 residues. The CDR3 nucleotides read TGTGCCAGCTCAACAGCGACGGGGTTGGACGGCAATCAGCCCCAGCATTTT. This encodes CASSTATGLDGNQPQHF.

The V gene is TRBV15, the J gene TRBJ1-1; 8 bases map to TRBD1. CDR3 size: 14 residues. Germline V gene lookup returns CDR1 LNHNV and CDR2 YYDKDF (reference sequence). Unmatched junction bases numbered 8, after V lost 7 bases and J lost 4 bases. CDR3 coding DNA: TGTGCCACCAAGGACAGGGAGGAGGGCACTGAAGCTTTCTTT. Its translation is CATKDREEGTEAFF.

V usage is TRBV14 and J usage is TRBJ2-7; 9 bases line up with TRBD1. The germline V gene encodes CDR1 SGHDN and CDR2 FVKESK. This CDR3 spans 17 amino acids. Germline trimming cut 1 base from V and 2 bases from J; bases unmatched to any gene: 9. In DNA, the CDR3 is TGTGCCAGCAGCCAAGGGTTGGGGACAGGGCTCCCCTACGAGCAGTACTTC. Residues: CASSQGLGTGLPYEQYF.

The V call is TRBV5-4, the J call TRBJ1-1; no clear D. V lost 5 bases to trimming and J lost 1 base, with 15 bases between them. Germline V gene sequence: CDR1 SGHNT, CDR2 YYREEE (reference sequence). The CDR3 sequence is 15 residues long. The CDR3 here is CASSVEAGGNTEAFF. The CDR3 DNA follows: TGTGCCAGCAGTGTGGAGGCGGGCGGGAACACTGAAGCTTTCTTT.

The chain is built from TRBV6-2 or TRBV6-3 and TRBJ2-7; 9 nucleotides agree with TRBD1. J lost 6 bases, V lost 2 bases, and 11 bases had no gene match. The CDR3 covers 16 residues. Per the germline V gene, CDR1 is MNHEY and CDR2 is SVGEGT. DNA for the CDR3: TGTGCCAGCAGTTACCCTTCTGGACAGGGGAACGGCGAGCAGTACTTC. This gives the protein CASSYPSGQGNGEQYF.

The chain joins TRBV24-1 to TRBJ2-2; perhaps TRBD2 as D (5 bases). The germline V gene encodes CDR1 KGHDR and CDR2 SFDVKD. This CDR3 has 13 amino acids. Trimming cost V 7 bases and J 6 bases, with 11 bases left between them. The DNA of the CDR3 is TGTGCCACCAGCTCTCCAGCGGCCGGGGAGCTGTTTTTT. Protein sequence: CATSSPAAGELFF.

There are many counts of this clone. The chain carries TRBV10-2 and TRBJ2-7, with TRBD2 matching over 11 bases. J gave up 5 bases and V 6 bases, and 9 bases lay outside the gene matches. Germline CDR1 reads WSHSY; CDR2 reads SAAADI. This CDR3 region has 15 residues. Here the CDR3 reads CASRVTSGDVDEQYF. CDR3 nucleotides: TGCGCCAGCAGGGTGACTAGCGGGGACGTGGACGAGCAGTACTTC.

The J gene is TRBJ1-1, the V gene TRBV7-9; perhaps TRBD1 as D (5 bases). Germline values: CDR1 SEHNR, CDR2 FQNEAQ (reference sequence). This CDR3 is 14 amino acids long. V lost 2 bases and J lost 1, with 8 bases in between. CDR3 bases: TGTGCCAGCAGCTTACTCAGGGAGAACACTGAAGCTTTCTTT. As protein: CASSLLRENTEAFF.

V usage is TRBV7-8 and J usage is TRBJ1-1, with unresolved D. The V end lost 1 base, the J end lost 4 bases, and 4 bases lay between the germline ends. The V gene's germline CDR1 is SGHVS and CDR2 FQNEAQ. The CDR3 runs to 12 residues. The CDR3 DNA reads as TGTGCCAGCAGCTTAGGAGTCACTGAAGCTTTCTTT. This gives the protein CASSLGVTEAFF.

The rearrangement joins TRBV5-6 to TRBJ2-3; 8 positions match TRBD1. The CDR3 has 15 amino acids. With 2 bases clipped from V and 1 base from J, the junction kept 3 bases outside the gene matches. Germline V gene sequence: CDR1 SGHDT, CDR2 YYEEEE. CDR3 residues: CASSLGQGRTDTQYF. The CDR3 coding sequence is TGTGCCAGCAGCTTAGGACAGGGTCGCACAGATACGCAGTATTTT.

This sequence joins TRBV18 and TRBJ2-7; no clear D gene. CDR1 and CDR2 from the germline V gene are KGHSH and LQKENI. Between the trimmed V and J ends, which lost 6 bases and 6 bases, there was a span of 12 bases. This CDR3 comprises 12 residues. The DNA of the CDR3 is TGTGCCAGCTCGCTCATCTCCGGCGAGCAGTACTTC. This codes for CASSLISGEQYF.

The chain uses TRBV19 and TRBJ2-7; possible D gene TRBD2, 5 bases. The CDR3 sequence is 15 residues long. Trimming took off 5 bases at V and 2 bases at J, with 16 bases between the two ends. CDR1 is LNHDA and CDR2 is SQIVND in the germline V gene (reference sequence). CDR3 bases: TGTGCCAGTAGTCCTATGGACTCTAGGCCCTACGAGCAGTACTTC. Encoded protein: CASSPMDSRPYEQYF.

The chain couples TRBV4-2 to TRBJ1-2; TRBD1 aligns across 8 bases. J gave up 5 bases and V 10 bases, and 21 bases lay outside the gene matches. The CDR3 extends over 17 amino acids. Germline V gene sequence: CDR1 LGHNA, CDR2 YNFKEQ. The CDR3 sequence is CATSPEGAGQENYGYTF. In DNA form, the CDR3 reads TGTGCCACCTCTCCCGAGGGGGCGGGACAGGAAAATTATGGCTACACCTTC.

This chain links TRBV5-1 with TRBJ2-5, with 8 bases matching TRBD1. This CDR3 spans 15 amino acids. J was trimmed by 1 base and V by 5 bases; bases with no gene match: 7. Per the germline V gene, CDR1 is SGHRS and CDR2 is YFSETQ. In DNA, the CDR3 is TGCGCCAGCAGTACCCAGGGGGCCGCCCAAGAGACCCAGTACTTC. Amino acid sequence: CASSTQGAAQETQYF.

This sequence joins TRBV13 and TRBJ2-7; the D gene is possibly TRBD1 (5 bases). Trimming stripped 2 bases from V and 1 base from J, with 15 bases between. This CDR3 has 16 amino acids. CDR1 and CDR2 (germline): PRHDT, FYEKMQ (reference sequence). The CDR3 protein is CASSLPIAGNSYEQYF. CDR3 coding DNA: TGTGCCAGCAGCTTACCCATTGCAGGGAATTCCTACGAGCAGTACTTC.

The chain links TRBV11-2 to TRBJ2-3; tentative D call: TRBD2 (5 bases). This CDR3 contains 16 residues. Germline V gene sequence: CDR1 SGHAT, CDR2 FQNNGV. V shed 4 bases and J shed 4 bases, with 18 bases lying between them. DNA for the CDR3: TGTGCCAGCAGCTCCGGACTGGCCCCGGCCTCAGATACGCAGTATTTT. Residues: CASSSGLAPASDTQYF. Based on the CDR3 plus reference TRBV11-2 and TRBJ2-3, the full variable domain is EAGVAQSPRYKIIEKRQSVAFWCNPISGHATLYWYQQILGQGPKLLIQFQNNGVVDDSQLPKDRFSAERLKGVDSTLKIQPAKLEDSAVYLCASSSGLAPASDTQYFGPGTRLTVL.

The CDR3 reads CASSVVMGQGGDGYTF. CDR3 DNA: TGTGCCAGCAGCGTAGTAATGGGACAGGGGGGCGATGGCTACACCTTC. The chain is built from TRBV9 and TRBJ1-2, with 11 bases that match TRBD1. Germline V gene data show CDR1 as SGDLS and CDR2 as YYNGEE. With V trimmed by 0 bases and J by 6 bases, 7 bases remained unmatched. The CDR3 totals 16 residues.

This rearrangement joins TRBV18 to TRBJ2-7; tentative D call: TRBD2 (6 bases). V lost 3 bases, J lost 7 bases, and 13 bases lay in between. This CDR3 is 13 amino acids long. Looked up from germline, CDR1 is KGHSH and CDR2 is LQKENI. The CDR3 DNA sequence: TGTGCCAGCTCACCCGCCAGGGACTGGGAGCAGTACTTC. Translating it yields CASSPARDWEQYF.

The rearrangement uses TRBV6-5 and TRBJ2-1; 7 positions match TRBD2. Trimming removed 5 bases from V and 3 bases from J; junction bases left unmatched: 7. The germline CDR1 and CDR2 sequences are MNHEY and SVGAGI. This CDR3 has 15 amino acids. This CDR3 reads CASSLGGGYYNEQFF. The CDR3 nucleotides are TGTGCCAGCAGTCTCGGCGGGGGATACTACAATGAGCAGTTCTTC.

This rearrangement joins TRBV28 to TRBJ2-7, with 11 nucleotides matching TRBD2. The junction had 6 bases not matched to a gene; V was cut back by 4 bases and J by 4 bases. The CDR3 is 15 residues long. The germline CDR1 and CDR2 sequences are MDHEN and SYDVKM. This CDR3 is CASSSPGLAAYEQYF. In nucleotides, the CDR3 is TGTGCCAGCAGTTCACCGGGACTAGCGGCATACGAGCAGTACTTC.

The V gene is TRBV12-3 or TRBV12-4, the J gene TRBJ2-7, with TRBD2 as a possible D gene (8 bases). CDR3 size: 11 residues. Trimming took 7 bases from V and 12 from J, leaving 16 bases between them. The CDR3, as DNA: TGTGCCAGCACCCCGGGGGGGACAGTGTACTTC. Protein: CASTPGGTVYF.

This chain connects TRBV20-1 to TRBJ2-5; TRBD1 is a possible D gene (5 bases). Per the germline V gene, CDR1 is DFQATT and CDR2 is SNEGSKA (reference sequence). The CDR3 totals 11 residues. Trimming stripped 8 bases from V and 5 bases from J, with 12 bases between. Written as DNA, the CDR3 is TGCAGTCATAAGCAGGGCGAGACCCAGTACTTC. Its protein is CSHKQGETQYF.

This chain connects TRBV27 to TRBJ2-7; 9 bases agree with TRBD1. CDR1 and CDR2 from the germline V gene are MNHEY and SMNVEV (reference sequence). The trim removed 10 bases at V and 4 bases at J, leaving 14 bases unmatched. This CDR3 has 15 amino acids. CDR3 nucleotides: TGTGCCACTCCTGGGCCGGGACAGGGCGATTACGAGCAGTACTTC. Amino acid sequence: CATPGPGQGDYEQYF.

V and J are TRBV12-5 and TRBJ2-3, with D unresolved. The CDR3 length is 15 residues. From germline, CDR1 is LGHNT and CDR2 FRNRAP. The V end lost 1 base, the J end lost 0 bases, and 8 bases lay between the germline ends. The CDR3 nucleotides read TGTGCTAGTGGTTTGGGGCAGATTAGCACAGATACGCAGTATTTT. Its translation is CASGLGQISTDTQYF.

In DNA form, the CDR3 reads TGTGCCAGCAGTGAAGGTGGGACAGGGCCCTATGGCTACACCTTC. Protein: CASSEGGTGPYGYTF. V is TRBV6-1 and J is TRBJ1-2; 9 bases are a match to TRBD1. CDR1 MNHNS and CDR2 SASEGT come from the germline V gene. The J segment lost 4 bases and the V segment lost 1 base, leaving 4 bases of the junction unmatched. This CDR3 is built from 15 residues.

V and J are TRBV6-5 and TRBJ1-1; D perhaps matches TRBD1 (6 bases). Germline V gene data show CDR1 as MNHEY and CDR2 as SVGAGI. Trimming shortened V by 8 bases and J by 11 bases, and 15 bases separated the two germline ends. CDR3 length equals 11 residues. CDR3 DNA sequence: TGTGCCAGCGGATACAGGGTTGGCGCTTTCTTT. This sequence encodes CASGYRVGAFF.

J is TRBJ1-1 and V is TRBV4-1, with TRBD1 matching over 7 bases. The CDR3 covers 17 residues. Germline CDR1 MGHRA, CDR2 YSYEKL. The ends lost 0 bases at V and 1 base at J; junction bases unmatched: 8. The CDR3 DNA reads as TGCGCCAGCAGCCAAGATCCCCCAGGGGGGAGGAACACTGAAGCTTTCTTT. This translates into CASSQDPPGGRNTEAFF.

The chain couples TRBV5-1 to TRBJ2-5; 7 bases fit TRBD2. The V and J ends lost 3 bases and 2 bases, in that order; junction bases with no gene match: 4. This CDR3 comprises 14 residues. The germline gives CDR1 SGHRS, CDR2 YFSETQ. CDR3 coding DNA: TGCGCCAGCAGCTGGGGGGGAGAACAAGAGACCCAGTACTTC. It is translated as CASSWGGEQETQYF. Based on the CDR3 plus reference TRBV5-1 and TRBJ2-5, the full variable domain is KAGVTQTPRYLIKTRGQQVTLSCSPISGHRSVSWYQQTPGQGLQFLFEYFSETQRNKGNFPGRFSGRQFSNSRSEMNVSTLELGDSALYLCASSWGGEQETQYFGPGTRLLVL.

The chain uses TRBV15 and TRBJ1-6; no firm D call. CDR1 is LNHNV and CDR2 is YYDKDF in the germline V gene (reference sequence). V was pared by 9 bases and J by 0 bases, with 18 bases between. This CDR3 is built from 17 residues. In DNA, the CDR3 is TGTGCCACAAGCGCAGCGAAGTTTAGCTCCTATAATTCACCCCTCCACTTT. Translating gives CATSAAKFSSYNSPLHF.